The clone carrying this TCR beta chain was observed at least ten times. V lost 1 base, J lost 0 bases, and 16 bases lay in between. The germline V gene has CDR1 DFQATT and CDR2 SNEGSKA (reference sequence). This CDR3 contains 17 residues. The sample comes from a study of neurological immune-mediated disorders. Study details: The roughly 34 multiple sclerosis patients comprised about 30 relapsing-remitting and 3 secondary progressive cases.

Template-switch 5'RACE cDNA synthesis added a 10-nucleotide unique molecular identifier. In each sequencing run, over 180 million TCR-beta sequences were generated from 15-18 subjects. MiXCR, run by TCRdb on the 5' RACE reads, gives a single entry per CDR3 protein. This table has approximately 50,000 distinct CDR3 sequences, around 5.8% appearing once. The rearrangement uses TRBV20-1 and TRBJ1-3, with TRBD1 as a possible D gene (6 bases). The sample comprised CD4+ T cells from blood. The sequence came from a woman between 18 and 30 years old with multiple sclerosis. CDR3 nucleotide sequence: TGCAGTGCTAGAGTGCCCCGGGGGCTCAGCTCTGGAAACACCATATATTTT. Amino acid sequence: CSARVPRGLSSGNTIYF.